This TCR beta chain was obtained from a study of blood T cell repertoires in COVID-19. Overall study: Samples representing acute and convalescent COVID-19 were sourced from the United States, Italy and Spain. Sources were T cells, B-cell-depleted T cells, or PBMCs; the material itself was cDNA or gDNA.

Germline V gene lookup returns CDR1 SGHTA and CDR2 FQGNSA. The CDR3 is 15 amino acids. V lost 3 bases and J lost 9; bases outside the gene matches: 4. Authors' methods: From reference gene primer amplification, estimates of nucleated cell counts were derived. The method was immunoSEQ multiplex PCR; TCRdb's version includes in-frame clones alone and lacks a portion of them. V and J calls plus clone size are reproduced from that table; the DNA served to infer D and trimming. The sample has tens of thousands of clones; approximately 84% are singletons. Sequences were obtained from peripheral blood. The genes are TRBV7-2 and TRBJ1-6; 11 bases are a match to TRBD1. This TCR was sampled from a man between 65 and 85 years old with acute or convalescent COVID-19. CDR3 protein: CASSFPGTGGSPLHF. CDR3 DNA sequence: TGTGCCAGCAGCTTTCCCGGGACAGGGGGTTCACCCCTCCACTTT.